Given below is one TCR beta chain in context. Its antigen has not been determined. CDR1 and CDR2, looked up from the germline V gene, are LGHNA and YNFKEQ. V is pruned by 3 bases and J by 5 bases, leaving 3 bases of the junction without a gene match. Its CDR3 holds 14 amino acids, cysteine through phenylalanine. CDR3 DNA is the only sequence kept; it has 42 bases, read in frame from the first base. This entry belongs to a study of cytomegalovirus exposure and HLA in healthy donors (dated by TCRdb to the late 2010s). At the level of the whole study: An earlier analysis of a few hundred of the donors reported 276 Gb of sequence data and around 100 million unique TCR beta sequences obtained from around 170 million T cells. An early release covering about 600 HLA-typed donors comprised about 290 gigabases of sequencing data and around 86 million unique TCR sequences. Among the roughly 400 genotyped donors, approximately 81% belonged to the genetic ancestry cluster associated with self-reported Caucasian donors. The study aimed to test whether cataloging public T cell receptors could reveal signatures of past pathogen exposure. The T cell repertoires of under 700 subjects were profiled by immunosequencing and related to cytomegalovirus serostatus. Along with the approximately 650-subject first cohort, a separate validation cohort of 120 different subjects was used. The study combined high-throughput TCR immunosequencing, statistical association of individual TCRs with disease status, and machine learning to predict cytomegalovirus infection status. In a later analysis, previously published TCR beta repertoires from 666 donors were re-analyzed and high-resolution HLA genotyping was added so that TCR occurrence patterns could be studied. The later analysis used no new phenotypic data to find candidate immune exposures, relying instead on TCR beta sequences and their occurrence across donors. An earlier analysis of 500 to 750 of the donors applied high-throughput TCR beta sequencing to assess whether each TCR beta V gene segment acted as functional or pseudogenic. Donor age, sex, ethnicity and CMV serostatus were compiled together with the repertoire data. A later genetic analysis took genome-wide SNP genotypes for 398 of the 666 donors and used that subset as a discovery cohort. Every repertoire in the discovery cohort had been generated on one and the same sequencing platform. Class I and class II HLA loci were covered by the typing at four-digit resolution. The number of donors typed differed by locus, with roughly 620-630 for A, B, C, DRB1 and DQB1, roughly 520 for DQA1, 600 to 610 for DPA1, and some 440 for DPB1. Roughly 5 DR-DQ haplotypes were handled as single units for association and clustering because linkage in the cohort was strong. Among 398 genotyped donors of the cohort, an average of approximately 200,000 unique TCR beta nucleotide sequences was sequenced per donor, of which roughly 17% were non-productive. The paper's findings and limits, for the study overall: The cohort was sequenced for TCR beta chains only, and without alpha or paired-chain data the features that could be detected were limited. A later analysis reported that several top co-occurrence clusters appeared linked to parvovirus B19, influenza, CMV and Epstein-Barr virus. Three of the identified cytomegalovirus-associated TCR beta chains were confirmed in vitro to be specific for cytomegalovirus antigens. An earlier analysis of several hundred of the donors showed that most TCR beta V segments appeared in productive rearrangements either about 87% or about 30% of the time, which broadly matched IMGT annotations. In a later genetic analysis, fewer N-insertions in productive TCRs were reported among donors in an Asian-associated ancestry cluster than the roughly 640-donor mean. The presence/absence analyses assumed that sequencing depth was roughly uniform across donors, and that assumption may not be true. The classifier was reported to diagnose cytomegalovirus status with high specificity and sensitivity in both the original and validation cohorts. A cluster of highly shared sequence variants was judged likely to be a technical artifact of the sequencing pipeline. Compared with equally common non-associated chains, HLA-associated TCR beta chains in a later analysis were more clonally expanded and had lower generation probabilities. In a later analysis, most CMV-associated TCR beta chains were found to appear HLA-restricted, with HLA associations seemingly driven largely by CMV exposure. An association between a missense DCLRE1C variant and V-gene and J-gene trimming of TCR beta chains was found in a later genetic analysis and replicated in an independent cohort. Because some donors lacked HLA typing at each locus, the association tests relied only on the typed subset. Correlated functional status among segregating V segments might reflect linkage disequilibrium, but an unknown experimental factor could not be ruled out. A further reported finding was that TCR beta sequences accurately predicted the HLA-A and HLA-B alleles for most subjects in the first cohort. A later analysis found that TCR association rates varied across HLA loci, with DRB1 alleles showing the most associated TCRs and HLA-C alleles the fewest. Specific HLA alleles were associated with 15,000 to 20,000 TCR beta sequences at a false discovery rate of 0.05 in a later analysis. A total of 150 or so TCR beta chains were listed by the study as associated with cytomegalovirus. When HLA alleles, especially DR and DQ, strongly co-occurred, TCR associations were difficult to assign to individual alleles. Because counts were too low, about 17 rarely observed V segments, including chromosome 9 orphons, were excluded from the earlier analysis of 500 to 700 of the donors. For the cohort, immune exposure information was limited to CMV serostatus. The authors suggested that the approach could potentially be extended to other disease states and immunological phenotypes. Across donors, most TCR sequences were observed very rarely, whereas some public TCRs were present in many individuals. Some IMGT-functional V segments, including TRBV6-2 and TRBV6-3, could not be distinguished by the 87-base-pair reads and were therefore excluded.

The cohort comprised hundreds of healthy bone marrow donors. Cohort members were all nominally healthy when sampled, although unrecorded immune exposures were likely present. The donor was CMV seropositive and belonged to the group of around 300 seropositive cohort members. A peripheral blood sample was provided by each donor, and peripheral blood mononuclear cells were used for TCR beta sequencing. The Qiagen DNeasy Blood Extraction Kit was used to extract genomic DNA from the blood cell samples. To prepare the library, the immunoSEQ multiplex PCR assay was applied. For the multiplex PCR, a mixture combining 60 forward primers for TCR Vbeta segments and 13 reverse primers for TCR Jbeta segments was used. The CDR3 region of rearranged TCR beta genes was amplified from genomic DNA by a multiplex PCR assay. The amplified TCR beta libraries were sequenced on the Illumina HiSeq System as 87-base-pair reads. In the paper's pipeline: In a later analysis, 80 million or so unique TCR beta chains were counted across the approximately 640 repertoires, and about 9.9 million of these chains were shared by at least two donors. A nearest-neighbor algorithm error-corrected the raw reads and collapsed the reads into unique sequences, merging closely related sequences to remove PCR and sequencing errors. CDR3 sequences were aligned to IMGT reference sequences to assign V, D and J gene segments. For a sequence to be retained, at least a six-nucleotide match to both a V gene segment and a J gene segment was required. A rearrangement counted as productive if the CDR3 had no stop codons and remained in frame with V and J, and every other rearrangement counted as non-productive. CDR3 was defined according to IMGT convention as the region running from the second conserved V-encoded cysteine to the conserved J-encoded phenylalanine. Sequences without an unambiguous match to a single V gene segment were excluded from the earlier analysis of 450 to 650 of the donors. An earlier analysis of about 600 of the donors called V segments functional above 56.7% productive rearrangements and segregating when the between-donor standard deviation exceeded 5%. A statistical classification framework was built to diagnose cytomegalovirus status from the catalog of TCR beta chain sequences. A later analysis assigned V and J genes by comparing TCR nucleotide sequences with IMGT/GENE-DB human TR gene sequences. In a later analysis, CDR3 sequences and most-parsimonious VDJ recombination scenarios were assigned using the TCRdist pipeline. In a later analysis, each TCR beta chain was defined by its CDR3 amino acid sequence together with its V-gene family, and reads without a unique V-gene family were excluded. As a way to deal with suspected cross-contamination and a sequencing artifact, a later analysis dropped roughly 620 nucleotide sequences that were highly shared and had low generation probability. A later analysis calculated a clonal expansion index for each public chain from normalized within-repertoire ranks of inferred template counts. In a later analysis, generation probabilities were computed using a VDJ recombination model fitted to out-of-frame rearrangements, and the results were checked against IGoR. Hypergeometric tests were used in a later analysis to score TCR-TCR, TCR-HLA and TCR-CMV co-occurrence, with a repertoire-size bias correction applied to the TCR pairs. To estimate false discovery rates, a later analysis permuted the HLA or CMV assignments 20 times. In a later analysis, co-occurring TCRs were grouped using DBSCAN, with TCRdist sequence similarity added in when clustering inside HLA-allele-positive subsets. For co-occurrence clustering, repertoires with fewer than 30,000 or more than 120,000 public chains were excluded, along with five or six repertoires with anomalous nucleotide sharing. The table comes from immuneACCESS by way of TCRdb, which keeps in-frame sequences with V and J called. Part of the clones is missing from these tables; in studies checked, under half for an unresolved V gene and the rest for unknown reasons. The V and J calls and clone size were taken over from that table, and D and trimming were inferred from the DNA. The sample table gives about 88,000 clones. Clones ranked in the top ten supply 5.5% of the sample.

The chain was built from TRBV4-2 and TRBJ2-5, with 10 central nucleotides matching TRBD2. This receptor was taken from a girl under 18 in good health and CMV-seropositive. The sequenced sample was PBMCs. For the CDR3, the sequence is CASSQGLARETQYF. The DNA sequence follows: TGTGCCAGCAGCCAGGGACTAGCGCGGGAGACCCAGTACTTC.